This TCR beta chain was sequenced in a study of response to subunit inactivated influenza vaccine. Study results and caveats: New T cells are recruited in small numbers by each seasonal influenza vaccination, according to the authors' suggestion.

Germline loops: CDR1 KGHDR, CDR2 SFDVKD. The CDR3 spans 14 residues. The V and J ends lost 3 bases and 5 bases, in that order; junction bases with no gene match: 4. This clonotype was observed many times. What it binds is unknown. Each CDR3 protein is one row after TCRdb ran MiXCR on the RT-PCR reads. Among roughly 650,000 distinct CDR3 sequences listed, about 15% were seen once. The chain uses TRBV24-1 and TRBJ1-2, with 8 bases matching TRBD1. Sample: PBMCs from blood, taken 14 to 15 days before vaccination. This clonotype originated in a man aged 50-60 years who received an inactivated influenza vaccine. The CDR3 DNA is TGTGCCACCAGTGATCTCCGACAGGGGTATGGCTACACCTTC. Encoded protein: CATSDLRQGYGYTF.